The present T cell receptor beta chain was sequenced within a study of technical replicates of blood from a few donors. The CDR3 is made up of 16 amino acids. Per the germline V gene, CDR1 is MDHEN and CDR2 is SYDVKM. Between the trimmed V and J ends, which lost 2 bases and 0 bases, there was a span of 14 bases. The table came from immunoSEQ multiplex PCR; TCRdb's copy has only in-frame clones and leaves some out. The table shows more than 90,000 clones, with roughly 96% occurring only once. The specimen was T cells isolated from PBMCs. The source of this sequence is a human donor in good health. The chain uses TRBV28 and TRBJ2-7; a weak D match, TRBD1 (5 bases). The CDR3 sequence is CASSLVLTVSSYEQYF. The CDR3, as DNA: TGTGCCAGCAGTTTAGTTCTGACAGTTTCCTCCTACGAGCAGTACTTC.